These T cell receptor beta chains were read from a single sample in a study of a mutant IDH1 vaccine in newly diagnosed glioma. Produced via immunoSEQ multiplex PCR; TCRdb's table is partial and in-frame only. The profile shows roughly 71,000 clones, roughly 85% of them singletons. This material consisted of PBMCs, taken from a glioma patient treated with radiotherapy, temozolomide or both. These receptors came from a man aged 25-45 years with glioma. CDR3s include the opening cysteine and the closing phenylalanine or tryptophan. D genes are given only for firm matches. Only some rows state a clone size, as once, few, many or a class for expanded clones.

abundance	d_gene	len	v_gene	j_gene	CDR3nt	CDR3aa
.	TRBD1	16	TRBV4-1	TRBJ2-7	TGCGCCAGCAGCCAAGATCATTGGGACAGACCCTACGAGCAGTACTTC	CASSQDHWDRPYEQYF
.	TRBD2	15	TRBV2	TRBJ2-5	TGTGCCAGCAGTGAACTAGCGGGGGGCTGGGAGACCCAGTACTTC	CASSELAGGWETQYF
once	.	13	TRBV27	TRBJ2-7	TGTGCCAGCAGTTTTAGCGTGCACTACGAGCAGTACTTC	CASSFSVHYEQYF
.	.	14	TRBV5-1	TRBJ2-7	TGCGCCAGCAGCTTGTTGAGGGGGGCCTACGAGCAGTACTTC	CASSLLRGAYEQYF
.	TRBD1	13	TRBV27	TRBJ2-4	TGTGCCAGTGGGACAGGGCCCAAAAACATTCAGTACTTC	CASGTGPKNIQYF
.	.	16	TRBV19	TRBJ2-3	TGTGCCAGTAGTATTGGACACAGAAAAAGCACAGATACGCAGTATTTT	CASSIGHRKSTDTQYF
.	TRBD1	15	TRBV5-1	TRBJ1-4	TGCGCCAGCAGCTTAAGTCGGGACAGGGAATGGAAACTGTTTTTT	CASSLSRDREWKLFF
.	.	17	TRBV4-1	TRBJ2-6	TGCGCCAGCAGCCAAGTAGCAAGGACCTCTGGGGCCAACGTCCTGACTTTC	CASSQVARTSGANVLTF
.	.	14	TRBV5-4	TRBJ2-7	TGTGCCAGCAGCTCCCGGGCCCCTCCCTACGAGCAGTACTTC	CASSSRAPPYEQYF
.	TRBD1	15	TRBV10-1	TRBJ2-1	TGCGCCAGCAGTGAGACAGGGGCGTCGTACAATGAGCAGTTCTTC	CASSETGASYNEQFF
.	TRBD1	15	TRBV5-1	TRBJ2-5	TGCGCCAGCCAGCTTAGGGGACAGAGACAAGAGACCCAGTACTTC	CASQLRGQRQETQYF
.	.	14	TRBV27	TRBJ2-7	TGTGCCAGCAGTTTATGGGCAGGGGCCGGGGAGCAGTACTTC	CASSLWAGAGEQYF
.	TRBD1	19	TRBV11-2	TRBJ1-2	TGTGCCAGCAGCTTATCCCCACTCCGGACAGGGCGTAATGACTATGGCTACACCTTC	CASSLSPLRTGRNDYGYTF
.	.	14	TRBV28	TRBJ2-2	TGTGCCAGCAGTTCTCTAGATTACACCGGGGAGCTGTTTTTT	CASSSLDYTGELFF
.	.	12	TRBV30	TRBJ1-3	TGTGCCTGGAGCCGGAGCGGAAACACCATATATTTT	CAWSRSGNTIYF
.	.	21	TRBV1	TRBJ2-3	TGCACCAGCAGCCAAGCCCGGACTAGCGGGGGGCCCGAGTGCCACACAGATACGCAGTATTTT	CTSSQARTSGGPECHTDTQYF
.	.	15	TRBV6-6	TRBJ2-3	TGTGCCAGCAGAGGACTCCTGGGCGGGGCAGATACGCAGTATTTT	CASRGLLGGADTQYF
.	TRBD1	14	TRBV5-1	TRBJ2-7	TGCGCCAGTAAAGACAGGGGCTGGGGGTACGAGCAGTACTTC	CASKDRGWGYEQYF
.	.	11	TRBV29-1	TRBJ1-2	TGCAGCGTTGGAGGCTACTATGGCTACACCTTC	CSVGGYYGYTF